This T cell receptor (beta chain) was found in a study of PD-L1 blockade in urothelial cancer (dated by TCRdb to about 2017). About the study as a whole: Therapy was started in about 2014 for all patients, and atezolizumab 1,200 mg was administered intravenously every 3 weeks. Durable clinical benefit was achieved by nine patients but not by the remaining 20. In the same patients who had TCR sequencing, pretreatment tumors also underwent whole exome sequencing and RNA sequencing. Blood samples were analyzed 3 weeks after the start of treatment (second dose) and 6 weeks after the start of treatment. Pretreatment tumor samples, along with matched peripheral blood collected serially before and after atezolizumab treatment, underwent TCR sequencing. Pretreatment blood TCR-seq was available for 27 to 30 patients, at least one posttreatment blood collection was obtained for 25 or so patients, and tumor TCR-seq was available for 25 or so patients. About 90% of the roughly 29 patients were males with bladder-origin urothelial cancer, and about two thirds of the roughly 30 reported a prior smoking history. Blood samples gave a median of 141,255 T cells and some 83,000 unique TCRs, with a median clonality of around 0.08. Durable clinical benefit was defined as a progression-free survival longer than 6 months, and TCR features were additionally tested against progression-free survival and overall survival. The study was an exploratory multi-omic analysis of somatic, immune and clinical correlates of response to PD-L1 blockade with atezolizumab in urothelial cancer. An ECOG performance status of 0 or 1 was recorded for the patients, and 0 to 3 prior chemotherapy regimens had been received by the patients. Study-level results and caveats: Because the sample size was small (n = 29) and many of the analyses were exploratory, the results are meant to be hypothesis-generating. A pretreatment peripheral blood TCR clonality below the median was linked to improved progression-free and overall survival. Greater expansion of tumor-associated TCR clones in peripheral blood 3 weeks after the start of treatment was observed in patients with durable benefit (n of about 24, p = 0.022).

The CDR3 covers 15 residues, taking in both the cysteine and the phenylalanine. Of all the DNA, just the CDR3 is kept, 45 bases in frame from base 1. The germline V gene sets CDR1 to MDHEN and CDR2 to SYDVKM. From V the trimming removes 6 bases and from J it removes 4 bases, while the gene matches leave 8 bases of the junction unaccounted for. Synthetic TCR analog templates were spiked into each PCR so that absolute template abundance could be estimated from read counts. TCRbeta CDR3 regions were amplified from genomic DNA with bias-controlled V and J gene primers using the immunoSEQ assay. Rearranged TCRbeta segments were sequenced at approximately 20X coverage. The source study handled its data this way. Clustering was used to correct sequencing errors, and CDR3s were annotated against IMGT so that V, D and J genes could be assigned. Downstream analyses used only productive TCRbeta rearrangements, leaving out any out-of-frame or stop-codon sequences. Clonality was calculated as one minus the Shannon entropy normalized by the log of the number of unique productive sequences. Clones differing between time points or between blood and tumor were identified by Fisher's exact test with Benjamini-Hochberg correction at adjusted p below 0.01. TCRdb re-hosts the immuneACCESS table, in-frame sequences only. Its copies lack some clones; in the studies checked, an unresolved V gene accounts for under half of them, and the cause for the rest is not known. V, J and clone size are taken as reported in that table, and D and trimming were inferred from the DNA itself. The sample table holds around 130,000 clones, of which around 85% were seen once. The ten top clones hold around 3.2% of the sample.

What the time point label conveys for this sample: pretreatment peripheral blood. The cohort included roughly 30 patients with locally advanced or metastatic urothelial carcinoma who were treated at Memorial Sloan Kettering on a trial protocol. Peripheral blood mononuclear cells were collected pretreatment and during treatment, with between 1 and 8 total time points obtained per patient. The Qiagen DNeasy Blood extraction kit was used to purify genomic DNA from total PBMCs and tumor samples. PBMCs were collected pretreatment and during treatment, and were isolated and stored as previously described. A word on this clone: The specificity of this receptor is unknown. No clone much larger than this one lies a single base away; base qualities are absent.

The sample consisted of PBMCs, taken around atezolizumab (anti-PD-L1) treatment. The receptor comes from a middle-aged man with urothelial cancer. The chain couples TRBV28 to TRBJ1-5; TRBD1 matches 8 bases in the middle. The CDR3 protein is CASRLDRVWNQPQHF. The bases read TGTGCCAGCAGGCTGGACAGGGTTTGGAATCAGCCCCAGCATTTT.